The sequence of this TCR beta chain was determined in a study of control samples from healthy donors and cancer patients. The CDR3 spans 14 residues. With 2 bases removed from V and 6 bases from J, the gap between germline ends came to 14 bases. Germline CDR1 and CDR2: MNHEY and SMNVEV (reference sequence). Libraries were prepared by immunoSEQ multiplex PCR; TCRdb keeps only in-frame clonotypes and omits some of them. The sample lists about 120,000 clones; 85% to 90% were seen once. The chain carries TRBV27 and TRBJ2-7; maybe TRBD1 (6 bases). The source is a woman in her seventies in good health. The sequenced sample consisted of blood. CDR3 residues: CASSLHRDGSEQYF. In DNA form, the CDR3 reads TGTGCCAGCAGTTTACACAGGGATGGTAGCGAGCAGTACTTC.